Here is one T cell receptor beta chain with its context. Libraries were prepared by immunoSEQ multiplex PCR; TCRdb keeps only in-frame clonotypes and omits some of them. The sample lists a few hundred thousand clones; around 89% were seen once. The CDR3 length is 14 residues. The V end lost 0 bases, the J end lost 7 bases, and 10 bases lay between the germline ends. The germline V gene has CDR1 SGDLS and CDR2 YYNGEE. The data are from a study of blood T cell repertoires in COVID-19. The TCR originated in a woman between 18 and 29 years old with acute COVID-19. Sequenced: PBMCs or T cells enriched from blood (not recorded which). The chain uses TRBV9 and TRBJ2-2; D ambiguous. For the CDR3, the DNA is TGTGCCAGCAGCGTAGAAGTGACTCTCGGGGAGCTGTTTTTT. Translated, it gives CASSVEVTLGELFF.